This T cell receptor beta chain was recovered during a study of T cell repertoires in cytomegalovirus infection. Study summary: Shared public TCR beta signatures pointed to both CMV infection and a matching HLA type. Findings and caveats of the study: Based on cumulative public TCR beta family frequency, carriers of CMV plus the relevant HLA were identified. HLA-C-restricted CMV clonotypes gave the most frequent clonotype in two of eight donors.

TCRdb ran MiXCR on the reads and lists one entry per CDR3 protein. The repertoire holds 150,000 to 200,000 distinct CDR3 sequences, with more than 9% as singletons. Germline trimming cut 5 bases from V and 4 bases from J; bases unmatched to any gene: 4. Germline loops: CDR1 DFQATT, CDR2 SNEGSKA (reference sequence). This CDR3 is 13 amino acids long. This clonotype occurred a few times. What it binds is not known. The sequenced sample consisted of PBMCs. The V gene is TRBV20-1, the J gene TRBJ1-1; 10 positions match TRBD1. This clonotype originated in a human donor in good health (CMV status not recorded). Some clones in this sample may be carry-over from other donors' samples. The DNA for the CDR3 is TGCAGTGCTCCCGGGACAGGGGCCACTGAAGCTTTCTTT. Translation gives CSAPGTGATEAFF.